A single sample gave rise to the 7 T cell receptor beta chains below, sequenced in a study of T-cell reconstitution after alpha-beta-depleted transplantation in children. TCRbeta library preparation incorporated unique molecular identifiers. MiXCR, applied by TCRdb to the PCR reads, yields one record per CDR3 protein. Found here are some 830,000 distinct CDR3 sequences, approximately 15% of them singletons; the top ten hold approximately 4.5%. The sample was PBMCs, mostly from graft donor cells, taken 360 days after TCRalphabeta/CD19-depleted stem cell transplant. The receptors stem from a male patient younger than 18 who had a stem cell transplant for acute lymphoblastic leukemia, so the T cells may come from the graft donor.

This clonotype was found a few times. The J gene is TRBJ2-5, the V gene TRBV5-1; D remains ambiguous. This CDR3 has 14 residues. V lost 4 bases to trimming and J lost 1 base, with 11 bases between them. Germline V gene data show CDR1 as SGHRS and CDR2 as YFSETQ. The CDR3 coding sequence is TGCGCCAGCAGCACCGGACCGTTCCAAGAGACCCAGTACTTC. Translation gives CASSTGPFQETQYF. Based on the CDR3 plus reference TRBV5-1 and TRBJ2-5, the full variable domain is KAGVTQTPRYLIKTRGQQVTLSCSPISGHRSVSWYQQTPGQGLQFLFEYFSETQRNKGNFPGRFSGRQFSNSRSEMNVSTLELGDSALYLCASSTGPFQETQYFGPGTRLLVL.

The chain employs TRBV4-2 and TRBJ2-7, with 8 positions matching TRBD1. The germline CDR1 and CDR2 sequences are LGHNA and YNFKEQ. Germline trimming cut 4 bases from V and 0 bases from J; bases unmatched to any gene: 8. The CDR3 is 16 residues long. CDR3 region: CASSRTGQGSSYEQYF. In DNA, the CDR3 is TGTGCCAGCAGCCGAACCGGACAGGGTAGCTCCTACGAGCAGTACTTC.

The V and J genes are TRBV20-1 and TRBJ2-7, with TRBD2 matching over 9 bases. Germline loops: CDR1 DFQATT, CDR2 SNEGSKA (reference sequence). The CDR3 sequence is 15 residues long. The J segment lost 4 bases and the V segment lost 0 bases, leaving 7 bases of the junction unmatched. The CDR3 here is CSARDSAGGPYEQYF. The DNA of the CDR3 is TGCAGTGCTAGAGATTCGGCGGGAGGGCCTTACGAGCAGTACTTC.

This clonotype was found a few times. The chain combines TRBV4-1 with TRBJ1-2; 9 positions match TRBD1. CDR1 and CDR2 from the germline V gene are MGHRA and YSYEKL. The CDR3 spans 17 residues. V shed 0 bases and J 1 base; nucleotides not matched to a gene: 6. This CDR3 reads CASSQEKGQGINYGYTF. The CDR3 DNA is TGCGCCAGCAGCCAAGAAAAGGGACAGGGAATTAACTATGGCTACACCTTC.

This chain connects TRBV6-5 to TRBJ1-2; the D gene is possibly TRBD1 (6 bases). The CDR3 has 11 amino acids. Trimming stripped 4 bases from V and 8 bases from J, with 8 bases between. CDR1 is MNHEY, CDR2 SVGAGI, per germline. This chain's CDR3 is CASSSGVGYTF. The CDR3 DNA is TGTGCCAGCAGTTCAGGGGTCGGCTACACCTTC.

There are a few counts of this clonotype. The CDR3: CSARGAGRNYNEQFF. Here the CDR3 DNA reads TGCAGTGCTAGAGGGGCGGGACGGAACTACAATGAGCAGTTCTTC. The chain carries TRBV20-1 and TRBJ2-1; D might be TRBD2 (6 bases). CDR1 and CDR2 from the germline V gene are DFQATT and SNEGSKA (reference sequence). Deletions cut 1 base from V and 3 bases from J, with 13 bases between. The CDR3 length is 15 residues.

This clonotype was detected ten times or more. V and J are TRBV9 and TRBJ2-3; D unclear. The CDR3 totals 14 residues. Trimming stripped 0 bases from V and 3 bases from J, with 8 bases between. CDR1 and CDR2 from the germline V gene are SGDLS and YYNGEE. Written as DNA, the CDR3 is TGTGCCAGCAGCGTAGAGGTACGAACAGATACGCAGTATTTT. Protein product: CASSVEVRTDTQYF. Full variable domain (remainder filled in from reference TRBV9 and TRBJ2-3): DSGVTQTPKHLITATGQRVTLRCSPRSGDLSVYWYQQSLDQGLQFLIQYYNGEERAKGNILERFSAQQFPDLHSELNLSSLELGDSALYFCASSVEVRTDTQYFGPGTRLTVL.